The rows below give T cell receptor beta chains drawn from one sample of a study of cytomegalovirus exposure and HLA in healthy donors. Profiled with immunoSEQ multiplex PCR; TCRdb holds only in-frame clones, not every one. The sample holds 110,000 to 150,000 clones, 60% to 80% seen once. The sample taken for sequencing was PBMCs. The receptor set was obtained from a male donor in good health and CMV-seronegative. CDR3s include the opening cysteine and the closing phenylalanine or tryptophan. The order of the fields is J gene, V gene, clone size, D gene, CDR3 protein, CDR3 DNA. The D gene is left open where the match is weak. Not every row has a clone size; where given, it reads once, few, many or a size class.

TRBJ1-2,TRBV5-1,NA,TRBD1,CASSLGDSSYGYTF,TGCGCCAGCAGCTTGGGGGACAGTAGCTATGGCTACACCTTC
TRBJ1-2,TRBV7-3,NA,TRBD1,CASSDTDRGGGYTF,TGTGCCAGCAGCGACACGGACAGGGGTGGTGGCTACACCTTC
TRBJ1-2,TRBV30,NA,TRBD1,CAWPDRGYGYTF,TGTGCCTGGCCCGACAGGGGCTATGGCTACACCTTC
TRBJ2-7,TRBV11-2,few,NA,CASSLGETYYEQYF,TGTGCCAGCAGCTTAGGTGAGACTTACTACGAGCAGTACTTC
TRBJ1-2,TRBV4-1,NA,NA,CASSQNSGNWGGGYTF,TGCGCCAGCAGCCAAAATAGCGGAAATTGGGGGGGTGGCTACACCTTC
TRBJ1-2,TRBV5-1,few,NA,CASSRDTTEGYGYTF,TGCGCCAGCAGCCGGGACACAACGGAAGGTTATGGCTACACCTTC
TRBJ2-3,TRBV5-4,NA,NA,CASSLAGMVTQYF,TGTGCCAGCAGCTTGGCAGGGATGGTTACGCAGTATTTT
TRBJ1-2,TRBV14,once,NA,CASSQDGYRLGYTF,TGTGCCAGCAGCCAAGATGGGTACAGGTTGGGCTACACCTTC
TRBJ2-3,TRBV9,once,TRBD2,CASSIAGGPADTQYF,TGTGCCAGCAGCATTGCGGGGGGGCCGGCAGATACGCAGTATTTT
TRBJ1-6,TRBV15,NA,TRBD1,CATSRALRGTVVNSPLHF,TGTGCCACCAGCAGAGCTCTCCGTGGGACAGTGGTTAATTCACCCCTCCACTTT
TRBJ2-7,TRBV19,NA,NA,CASSDRTYEQYF,TGTGCCAGTAGTGACAGAACCTACGAGCAGTACTTC
TRBJ2-1,TRBV19,once,NA,CATDSYNEQFF,TGTGCCACGGACAGCTACAATGAGCAGTTCTTC
TRBJ2-1,TRBV11-2,NA,TRBD2,CASSPKTSGSINGQFF,TGTGCCAGCAGCCCGAAGACTAGCGGGAGTATTAATGGGCAGTTCTTC
TRBJ1-2,TRBV5-4,NA,NA,CASSWGQGLYGYTF,TGTGCCAGCAGCTGGGGCCAGGGGCTCTATGGCTACACCTTC
TRBJ1-1,TRBV9,NA,NA,CASSSEGHSTEAFF,TGTGCCAGCAGCAGCGAAGGACACTCGACTGAAGCTTTCTTT
TRBJ1-5,TRBV28,NA,TRBD1,CASKGTDYSNQPQHF,TGTGCCAGCAAAGGGACAGACTATAGCAATCAGCCCCAGCATTTT
TRBJ1-1,TRBV12-5,NA,TRBD1,CASGLVQGANTEAFF,TGTGCTAGTGGTTTGGTACAGGGGGCAAACACTGAAGCTTTCTTT
TRBJ1-4,TRBV13,few,NA,CASSLGRALEKLFF,TGTGCCAGCAGCCTGGGGAGGGCTTTGGAAAAACTGTTTTTT
TRBJ2-1,TRBV11-2,NA,TRBD1,CASSLKAGQGSYNEQFF,TGTGCCAGCAGCTTAAAGGCTGGACAGGGTTCCTACAATGAGCAGTTCTTC
TRBJ2-7,TRBV6-5,NA,TRBD2,CASSKRSGGNYEQYF,TGTGCCAGCAGCAAACGAAGCGGGGGAAACTACGAGCAGTACTTC
TRBJ1-4,TRBV27,NA,NA,CASSLGALRTNEKLFF,TGTGCCAGCAGTTTAGGGGCACTTAGAACTAATGAAAAACTGTTTTTT
TRBJ1-6,TRBV10-3,NA,NA,CAISVGLSSPLHF,TGTGCCATCAGTGTCGGGTTGAGTTCACCCCTCCACTTT
TRBJ2-7,TRBV7-6,few,TRBD2,CASSLAGLAGEQYF,TGTGCCAGCAGCTTAGCCGGACTAGCGGGTGAGCAGTACTTC
TRBJ1-2,TRBV11-2,NA,TRBD1,CASSSYRDRGQFGYTF,TGTGCCAGCAGCTCATACCGGGACAGGGGGCAATTTGGCTACACCTTC
TRBJ2-3,TRBV19,NA,NA,CASSIEAVTDTQYF,TGTGCCAGTAGTATTGAGGCGGTCACAGATACGCAGTATTTT
TRBJ1-6,TRBV15,NA,NA,CATSRSQGRGNSPLHF,TGTGCCACCAGCAGAAGCCAGGGCAGGGGTAATTCACCCCTCCACTTT
TRBJ1-4,TRBV5-1,NA,TRBD1,CASSQGQGTEKLFF,TGCGCCAGCAGCCAGGGACAGGGAACTGAAAAACTGTTTTTT
TRBJ2-5,TRBV19,NA,NA,CASRHLGGETQYF,TGTGCCAGTAGACACCTGGGGGGAGAGACCCAGTACTTC
TRBJ2-7,TRBV29-1,NA,NA,CSGILGREQYF,TGCAGCGGTATACTTGGGCGTGAGCAGTACTTC
TRBJ1-2,TRBV18,NA,TRBD1,CASSPEQGAPYGYTF,TGTGCCAGCTCACCAGAACAGGGGGCCCCTTATGGCTACACCTTC
TRBJ2-3,TRBV7-8,NA,TRBD2,CASSPSPWTSGLTDTQYF,TGTGCCAGCAGCCCAAGCCCCTGGACTAGCGGGCTCACAGATACGCAGTATTTT
TRBJ2-7,TRBV25-1,NA,TRBD1,CASSAPQTGRYEQYF,TGTGCCAGCAGTGCCCCGCAGACAGGGCGTTACGAGCAGTACTTC
TRBJ1-2,TRBV29-1,NA,NA,CSVEGLEDGYTF,TGCAGCGTTGAAGGACTAGAAGATGGCTACACCTTC
TRBJ2-2,TRBV25-1,NA,NA,CASSETNTGELFF,TGTGCCAGCAGTGAGACTAACACCGGGGAGCTGTTTTTT
TRBJ1-2,TRBV5-8,few,NA,CANAADRANYGYTF,TGTGCCAATGCCGCGGACAGAGCTAACTATGGCTACACCTTC
TRBJ2-5,TRBV20-1,NA,NA,CSATTWGAQYF,TGCAGTGCTACCACCTGGGGGGCCCAGTACTTC
TRBJ2-4,TRBV7-2,NA,NA,CASSLGGGQNIQYF,TGTGCCAGCAGCTTAGGGGGGGGCCAAAACATTCAGTACTTC
TRBJ1-3,TRBV5-1,NA,TRBD1,CASSYGQGPSGNTIYF,TGCGCCAGCAGCTATGGACAGGGGCCCTCTGGAAACACCATATATTTT
TRBJ2-2,TRBV19,NA,NA,CASSIGPWASRDTGELFF,TGTGCCAGTAGTATAGGCCCGTGGGCTAGCAGAGACACCGGGGAGCTGTTTTTT
TRBJ2-7,TRBV6-6,few,NA,CASTSEGGLGEQYF,TGTGCCAGCACCTCCGAGGGGGGGTTGGGTGAGCAGTACTTC
TRBJ2-7,TRBV5-4,NA,TRBD1,CASSLGQGDRYF,TGTGCCAGCAGCTTGGGACAGGGAGACCGATACTTC
TRBJ2-5,TRBV6-5,NA,TRBD1,CASSSDRGETQYF,TGTGCCAGCAGTTCGGACAGGGGAGAGACCCAGTACTTC
TRBJ1-3,TRBV9,NA,NA,CASSASGGGNTIYF,TGTGCCAGCAGCGCCTCCGGCGGGGGAAACACCATATATTTT
TRBJ1-3,TRBV2,once,TRBD1,CASSEVDRHTAGNTIYF,TGTGCCAGCAGTGAGGTGGACAGGCACACCGCTGGAAACACCATATATTTT
TRBJ2-3,TRBV11-3,NA,TRBD2,CASSLLAGGADTQYF,TGTGCCAGCAGCTTATTAGCGGGAGGAGCAGATACGCAGTATTTT
TRBJ1-1,TRBV6-5,NA,NA,CASSPPGLTTEAFF,TGTGCCAGCAGTCCCCCGGGACTAACCACTGAAGCTTTCTTT
TRBJ1-4,TRBV6-1,NA,NA,CASSESPGRLEKLFF,TGTGCCAGCAGTGAAAGTCCAGGTAGATTAGAAAAACTGTTTTTT
TRBJ1-4,TRBV4-1,NA,TRBD1,CASSPQGDWWEKLFF,TGCGCCAGCAGCCCCCAGGGGGATTGGTGGGAAAAACTGTTTTTT
TRBJ1-1,TRBV4-1,NA,NA,CASSQRTGGQKNTEAFF,TGCGCCAGCAGCCAGCGGACGGGGGGACAAAAGAACACTGAAGCTTTCTTT
TRBJ1-1,TRBV25-1,NA,NA,CASSENGHNTEAFF,TGTGCCAGCAGTGAAAACGGTCATAACACTGAAGCTTTCTTT
TRBJ2-5,TRBV11-3,NA,TRBD2,CASSGRTSGAPVETQYF,TGTGCCAGCAGTGGTAGGACTAGCGGGGCCCCCGTAGAGACCCAGTACTTC
TRBJ1-5,TRBV4-1,NA,NA,CASSQDAVGRQPQHF,TGCGCCAGCAGCCAAGATGCGGTGGGTCGACAGCCCCAGCATTTT
TRBJ1-2,TRBV7-2,few,NA,CASSLRTLNYGYTF,TGTGCCAGCAGCTTACGGACACTTAACTATGGCTACACCTTC
TRBJ2-4,TRBV11-2,NA,NA,CASSLDTIAKNIQYF,TGTGCCAGCAGCTTGGACACCATAGCCAAAAACATTCAGTACTTC
TRBJ2-1,TRBV4-1,NA,TRBD1,CASSLPDRGAEQFF,TGCGCCAGCAGCCTCCCGGACAGGGGGGCTGAGCAGTTCTTC
TRBJ2-5,TRBV7-2,few,TRBD1,CASSLYRDRQETQYF,TGTGCCAGCAGTTTATACCGGGACAGACAAGAGACCCAGTACTTC
TRBJ1-3,TRBV19,NA,NA,CASSRTRESSGNTIYF,TGTGCCAGTAGTAGGACAAGAGAGAGCTCTGGAAACACCATATATTTT